Detailed here is one T cell receptor beta chain. This specimen comes from a study of OX40 agonist ivuxolimab in advanced cancers. Study in general: Patients were infused with ivuxolimab every 2 weeks at 0.01 to 10 mg/kg.

V shed 8 bases, J shed 3 bases, and the junction held 10 bases outside the gene matches. Looked up from germline, CDR1 is MDHEN and CDR2 is SYDVKM. The CDR3 runs to 14 residues. Clones were read by immunoSEQ multiplex PCR, and TCRdb kept only the in-frame ones, dropping some. The top ten clones hold 2.5% to 3.5% of a sample with tens of thousands of clones, roughly 81% of them seen once. The sequences come from CD4+ or CD8+ T cells sorted from blood, collected in a trial of the OX40 agonist ivuxolimab. V and J are TRBV28 and TRBJ2-7; 7 bases are shared with TRBD2. This TCR was recovered from an adult with an advanced solid tumor such as melanoma, head and neck, liver or kidney cancer. As DNA, the CDR3 is TGTGCCAGCGCCCCGTGGGGGACTAACTACGAGCAGTACTTC. It translates to CASAPWGTNYEQYF.